These 27 T cell receptor beta chains were sequenced from one sample in a study of CD8 T cells in ankylosing spondylitis. Via MiXCR, TCRdb re-called the 5' RACE reads, giving one row per CDR3 protein. The repertoire holds around 150,000 distinct CDR3 sequences, with 15% to 20% as singletons. The sample consisted of blood, either unsorted or a sorted T cell fraction (not recorded which). These receptors all come from a male donor with ankylosing spondylitis or in good health (not recorded which).

At least ten counts were recorded for this clonotype. This chain connects TRBV10-2 to TRBJ2-1; D unclear. Between the trimmed V and J ends, which lost 4 bases and 5 bases, there was a span of 3 bases. The CDR3 is 11 amino acids. Looked up from germline, CDR1 is WSHSY and CDR2 is SAAADI. The CDR3 loop is CASSANNEQFF. CDR3 DNA: TGCGCCAGCAGTGCAAACAATGAGCAGTTCTTC.

This clonotype has only a few counts. V gene TRBV20-1 combines with J gene TRBJ2-1; D might be TRBD1 (5 bases). Trimming pared 0 bases from V and 6 bases from J, leaving 18 bases between. The CDR3 consists of 16 residues. CDR1 is DFQATT, CDR2 SNEGSKA, per germline (reference sequence). DNA of the CDR3: TGCAGTGCTAGAGATTTTGACGGTAGGGGTCCCAATGAGCAGTTCTTC. This translates into CSARDFDGRGPNEQFF.

The chain links TRBV29-1 to TRBJ2-1; D is possibly TRBD1 or TRBD2 (5 bases each). The CDR3 is 14 residues long. Trimming removed 3 bases from V and 3 bases from J, with 12 bases in between. Germline loops: CDR1 SQVTM, CDR2 ANQGSEA. CDR3 coding DNA: TGCAGCGTTGATCTGGGACCTAGCTACAATGAGCAGTTCTTC. As protein: CSVDLGPSYNEQFF.

The chain is built from TRBV28 and TRBJ2-1; possibly TRBD1 or TRBD2 for D (5 bases each). The CDR3 length is 15 residues. Germline V lookup: CDR1 MDHEN, CDR2 SYDVKM. V lost 4 bases and J lost 7, with 17 bases in between. CDR3 protein: CASSSSGPMWNEQFF. The CDR3 DNA follows: TGTGCCAGCAGTTCCTCGGGACCCATGTGGAATGAGCAGTTCTTC.

This clonotype has just a few counts. This sequence joins TRBV28 and TRBJ1-5, with 7 bases that match TRBD1. Germline CDR1 and CDR2: MDHEN and SYDVKM. The CDR3 has 17 residues. V lost 4 bases and J lost 4; bases outside the gene matches: 13. CDR3 DNA: TGTGCCAGCAGTTCCAACAGACAGGGACCTGTAAATCAGCCCCAGCATTTT. Translation gives CASSSNRQGPVNQPQHF.

This clonotype was seen repeatedly, ten times or more. The gene calls are TRBV29-1 and TRBJ2-1; maybe TRBD1 (5 bases). Germline V gene lookup returns CDR1 SQVTM and CDR2 ANQGSEA. V shed 1 base and J shed 3 bases, with 13 bases lying between them. The CDR3 runs 15 residues. In DNA, the CDR3 is TGCAGCGTTGAAGTGGGGCCCGGCCTCTACAATGAGCAGTTCTTC. It translates to CSVEVGPGLYNEQFF.

This clonotype was seen many times. This rearrangement joins TRBV5-1 to TRBJ2-1; D unresolved. CDR3 size: 12 residues. V shed 9 bases and J shed 9 bases, with 16 bases lying between them. In germline, CDR1 is SGHRS, CDR2 YFSETQ. CDR3 protein: CATSERGVEQFF. The DNA for the CDR3 is TGCGCCACCTCAGAGCGAGGAGTTGAGCAGTTCTTC.

V and J are TRBV20-1 and TRBJ2-2; 9 bases fit TRBD2. The CDR3 is 16 residues long. The germline CDR1 and CDR2 sequences are DFQATT and SNEGSKA (reference sequence). J lost 5 bases, V lost 2 bases, and 9 bases had no gene match. CDR3 coding DNA: TGCAGTGCTAGACCCGCGGGAGGGCCCTCGACCGGGGAGCTGTTTTTT. Protein: CSARPAGGPSTGELFF.

The rearrangement links TRBV28 to TRBJ2-3, with 9 bases fitting TRBD2. CDR1 MDHEN and CDR2 SYDVKM come from the germline V gene. The CDR3 spans 15 residues. J gave up 4 bases and V 7 bases, and 9 bases lay outside the gene matches. CDR3 sequence: CASTIAGEGADTQYF. CDR3 in DNA: TGTGCCAGCACCATAGCGGGAGAAGGCGCAGATACGCAGTATTTT.

V usage is TRBV28 and J usage is TRBJ2-7; tentatively, D is TRBD2 (5 bases). Trimming removed 2 bases from V and 7 bases from J, with 18 bases in between. Germline-derived CDR1 and CDR2 are MDHEN and SYDVKM. The CDR3 loop spans 15 amino acids. The CDR3 here is CASSLLLVGASEQYF. The DNA of the CDR3 is TGTGCCAGCAGTTTACTACTAGTAGGCGCCTCTGAGCAGTACTTC.

CDR3 nucleotides: TGTGCCAGCAGTTTAGCCCTGACAGGGCAGGATAATTCACCCCTCCACTTT. This gives the protein CASSLALTGQDNSPLHF. The J gene is TRBJ1-6, the V gene TRBV12-3 or TRBV12-4; 7 positions agree with TRBD1. Losses at the gene ends were 0 bases for V and 5 bases for J; bases not matched to a gene: 7. This CDR3 region has 17 residues.

This clonotype appeared a few times. CDR3 coding DNA: TGTGCCAGCAGCTTGGGGGGGACAAACACTGAAGCTTTCTTT. Translating it yields CASSLGGTNTEAFF. The V gene is TRBV5-4, the J gene TRBJ1-1; perhaps TRBD1 as D (6 bases). Germline lookup yields CDR1 SGHNT and CDR2 YYREEE (reference sequence). This CDR3 has 14 residues. Between the trimmed V and J ends, which lost 0 bases and 2 bases, there was a span of 8 bases.

This clonotype came up many times. The rearrangement links TRBV20-1 to TRBJ1-2; D unclear. From germline, CDR1 is DFQATT and CDR2 SNEGSKA (reference sequence). V was trimmed by 3 bases and J by 5 bases, leaving 7 bases between them. The CDR3 has 11 residues. DNA for the CDR3: TGCAGTGCTAGGTCTCTATATGGCTACACCTTC. Translation: CSARSLYGYTF.

V gene TRBV12-3 or TRBV12-4 combines with J gene TRBJ1-6; a weak D match, TRBD1 (6 bases). The CDR3 spans 15 residues. Trimming shortened V by 2 bases and J by 10 bases, and 15 bases separated the two germline ends. In DNA form, the CDR3 reads TGTGCCAGCAGTTTAAAGGGGGGAGTTGAGTCACCCCTCCACTTT. Amino acid sequence: CASSLKGGVESPLHF.

At least ten counts were recorded for this clonotype. The DNA of the CDR3 is TGCGCCAGCAGCTTAGGAACTAGCGGGCGCCAAGATACGCAGTATTTT. Its translation: CASSLGTSGRQDTQYF. The V call is TRBV5-1, the J call TRBJ2-3; 9 bases are shared with TRBD2. The ends lost 2 bases at V and 5 bases at J; junction bases unmatched: 9. Germline-derived CDR1 and CDR2 are SGHRS and YFSETQ. CDR3 length: 16 residues.

For this clonotype: One base away lies a much larger clone, so this may be a sequencing read error. The chain joins TRBV6-5 to TRBJ1-1; D remains ambiguous. The CDR3 runs to 15 residues. Germline V gene data show CDR1 as MNHEY and CDR2 as SVGAGI. This CDR3 reads CANSYNSFDATEAFF. The CDR3 DNA reads TGTGCCAACAGTTACAATTCATTCGACGCCACTGAAGCTTTCTTT.

The rearrangement links TRBV20-1 to TRBJ2-3; 8 nucleotides align to TRBD2. V was clipped by 6 bases and J by 5 bases; unmatched bases: 16. The CDR3 spans 16 residues. CDR1 DFQATT and CDR2 SNEGSKA come from the germline V gene (reference sequence). The DNA for the CDR3 is TGCAGTGCCCTCGGGGCCAGCGGGAGTTCGAGAGATACGCAGTATTTT. Translated: CSALGASGSSRDTQYF.

The chain links TRBV10-3 to TRBJ1-4, with 7 bases lining up with TRBD1. The V gene's germline CDR1 is ENHRY and CDR2 SYGVKD. V dropped 8 bases and J dropped 0; count of bases not matched to a gene: 9. This CDR3 has 16 residues. CDR3: CAIRGGGSATNEKLFF. The CDR3 nucleotides are TGTGCCATCCGAGGGGGCGGCTCCGCAACTAATGAAAAACTGTTTTTT.

Comment on this clonotype: Just one base apart from a much larger clone, this may be a read error. V and J are TRBV7-2 and TRBJ2-2; D remains ambiguous. CDR3 size: 14 residues. The germline V gene has CDR1 SGHTA and CDR2 FQGNSA. The CDR3 sequence is CAGSLGPHSGELFF. The CDR3 DNA is TGTGCCGGCAGCTTAGGGCCGCATTCAGGGGAGCTGTTTTTT.

This clonotype was recorded at least ten times. V usage is TRBV5-1 and J usage is TRBJ1-2, with TRBD1 matching over 7 bases. Per germline, CDR1 SGHRS and CDR2 YFSETQ. The CDR3 covers 14 residues. V trimming: 4 bases; J trimming: 4 bases; junction bases outside the gene matches: 7. In nucleotides, the CDR3 is TGCGCCAGCAGCCTTCCCGAGGGGGCCTATGGCTACACCTTC. Its translation is CASSLPEGAYGYTF.

The rearrangement links TRBV5-1 to TRBJ2-1; 9 bases are a match to TRBD1. V gave up 0 bases and J gave up 4 bases; unmatched junction bases: 5. Germline V gene data show CDR1 as SGHRS and CDR2 as YFSETQ. CDR3 length: 16 residues. CDR3 DNA sequence: TGCGCCAGCAGCTTGGAAGGGACAGGGATATACAATGAGCAGTTCTTC. Amino acid sequence: CASSLEGTGIYNEQFF. Supplemented by reference TRBV5-1 and TRBJ2-1, the full variable domain reads KAGVTQTPRYLIKTRGQQVTLSCSPISGHRSVSWYQQTPGQGLQFLFEYFSETQRNKGNFPGRFSGRQFSNSRSEMNVSTLELGDSALYLCASSLEGTGIYNEQFFGPGTRLTVL.

Ten or more counts support this clonotype. The genes are TRBV28 and TRBJ2-4; 7 nucleotides agree with TRBD1. The V and J ends lost 6 bases and 1 base, in that order; junction bases with no gene match: 15. In germline, CDR1 is MDHEN, CDR2 SYDVKM. CDR3 length: 18 amino acids. In DNA form, the CDR3 reads TGTGCCAGCAGCATACAGGGGCTCGTAGGATTGGCCAAAAACATTCAGTACTTC. It translates to CASSIQGLVGLAKNIQYF.

The table lists this clonotype with many counts. This CDR3 reads CASSLPGLADLSTDTQYF. The CDR3 bases are TGTGCCAGCAGCTTGCCCGGACTAGCGGACCTTAGCACAGATACGCAGTATTTT. The chain recombines TRBV11-2 with TRBJ2-3, with 10 positions matching TRBD2. Germline trimming cut 3 bases from V and 0 bases from J; bases unmatched to any gene: 9. CDR1 and CDR2 from the germline V gene are SGHAT and FQNNGV. The CDR3 extends over 18 amino acids.

This clonotype was found many times. The gene calls are TRBV20-1 and TRBJ1-1; no definite D call. V lost 6 bases and J lost 8, with 16 bases in between. CDR3 length: 12 amino acids. Germline V gene data show CDR1 as DFQATT and CDR2 as SNEGSKA (reference sequence). The CDR3: CSAIYPPYEAFF. The DNA for the CDR3 is TGCAGTGCGATATACCCCCCTTACGAAGCTTTCTTT.

This clonotype appeared a few times. The chain carries TRBV5-1 and TRBJ2-2; 7 nucleotides align to TRBD2. With 3 bases clipped from V and 4 bases from J, the junction kept 0 bases outside the gene matches. The CDR3 totals 13 residues. CDR1 is SGHRS, CDR2 YFSETQ, per germline. CDR3 bases: TGCGCCAGCAGCTCGGGGGGCACCGGGGAGCTGTTTTTT. This gives the protein CASSSGGTGELFF.

The chain joins TRBV5-4 to TRBJ2-5; TRBD2 matches at 8 bases. V shed 4 bases, J shed 9 bases, and the junction held 17 bases outside the gene matches. CDR1 SGHNT and CDR2 YYREEE come from the germline V gene (reference sequence). The CDR3 is made up of 16 amino acids. The CDR3 sequence is CASSTGLAHSSGAQYF. CDR3 nucleotides: TGTGCCAGCAGCACTGGACTAGCACACAGCTCGGGGGCCCAGTACTTC.

This sequence joins TRBV18 and TRBJ1-5; D possibly corresponds to TRBD1 (5 bases). Germline V gene data show CDR1 as KGHSH and CDR2 as LQKENI. This CDR3 comprises 15 residues. Trimming removed 5 bases from V and 4 bases from J, with 15 bases in between. DNA of the CDR3: TGTGCCAGCTCAATGACCGGGACCGCTAATCAGCCCCAGCATTTT. Amino acid sequence: CASSMTGTANQPQHF.